A single sample gave rise to the 7 T cell receptor beta chains below, sequenced in a study of blood T cell repertoires in COVID-19. Produced via immunoSEQ multiplex PCR; TCRdb's table is partial and in-frame only. The sample has approximately 170,000 clones; about four fifths are singletons. The sequenced sample consisted of peripheral blood. The receptors stem from a man aged 65 to 85 who had recovered from COVID-19.

The rearrangement uses TRBV6-5 and TRBJ2-1; 10 nucleotides match TRBD1. CDR3 length: 14 amino acids. The trim removed 6 bases at V and 10 bases at J, leaving 9 bases unmatched. From germline, CDR1 is MNHEY and CDR2 SVGAGI. CDR3 DNA sequence: TGTGCCAGCAGACCGGGACAGGGGATGAGGGAGCAGTTCTTC. Translating it yields CASRPGQGMREQFF.

CDR3 bases: TGTGCCAGCAGGGGGACTAGCGGGCTTAATGAGCAGTTCTTC. Translated: CASRGTSGLNEQFF. The chain recombines TRBV6-5 with TRBJ2-1; 12 positions agree with TRBD2. CDR3 length: 14 amino acids. V trimming: 6 bases; J trimming: 7 bases; junction bases outside the gene matches: 4. CDR1 and CDR2 (germline): MNHEY, SVGAGI.

This chain connects TRBV28 to TRBJ2-1; the match to TRBD2 covers 14 bases. V lost 4 bases to trimming and J lost 9 bases; unmatched junction nucleotides: 8. CDR1 and CDR2 (germline): MDHEN, SYDVKM. CDR3 length: 16 residues. As DNA, the CDR3 is TGTGCCAGCAGTTCCGGGACTAGCGGGAGCTTTGGTGAGCAGTTCTTC. It is translated as CASSSGTSGSFGEQFF.

This chain links TRBV19 with TRBJ1-3, with TRBD1 as a possible D gene (6 bases). V lost 6 bases, J lost 4 bases, and 13 bases lay in between. This CDR3 has 14 residues. Germline CDR1 is LNHDA and CDR2 is SQIVND (reference sequence). The CDR3 is CASSIGQSGNTIYF. The CDR3 bases are TGTGCCAGTAGCATCGGACAGTCCGGAAACACCATATATTTT.

This sequence joins TRBV4-1 and TRBJ2-7, with unresolved D. The CDR3 has 15 amino acids. With 2 bases removed from V and 2 bases from J, the gap between germline ends came to 13 bases. Germline V gene data show CDR1 as MGHRA and CDR2 as YSYEKL. CDR3 in DNA: TGCGCCAGCAGCCAAAACCTCGGTCTGCCCTACGAGCAGTACTTC. Translation gives CASSQNLGLPYEQYF.

CDR3 sequence (DNA): TGTGCCAGCAGCCCGACAGGGGCCTATCTCCGGTGGGATGAAAAACTGTTTTTT. Protein sequence: CASSPTGAYLRWDEKLFF. J is TRBJ1-4 and V is TRBV3-1 (or the pseudogene TRBV3-2); TRBD1 matches 8 bases. This CDR3 has 18 amino acids. V gave up 4 bases and J gave up 6 bases; unmatched junction bases: 16. The V gene's germline CDR1 is LGHDT and CDR2 YNNKEL (reference sequence).

V gene TRBV5-1 combines with J gene TRBJ2-2; 7 bases agree with TRBD2. The CDR3 consists of 14 residues. Unmatched junction bases numbered 4, after V lost 4 bases and J lost 4 bases. The germline V gene encodes CDR1 SGHRS and CDR2 YFSETQ. CDR3 nucleotides: TGCGCCAGCAGCGGGAGGGTATCCACCGGGGAGCTGTTTTTT. As protein: CASSGRVSTGELFF.